This TCR beta chain was recovered during a study of blood T cell repertoires in COVID-19. Study summary: Some COVID-19 samples were acute and others convalescent; all came from the United States, Italy and Spain. Nucleic acid was either cDNA or gDNA, and it came from T cells, B-cell-depleted T cells, or PBMCs.

This CDR3 region has 15 residues. Trimming removed 1 base from V and 5 bases from J, with 13 bases in between. The germline V gene has CDR1 SGHRS and CDR2 YFSETQ. Original processing methods: Estimates of nucleated cell counts were drawn from the amplification of reference gene primers. Sequenced by immunoSEQ multiplex PCR; TCRdb stores in-frame clones only, minus some. V and J calls and clone size follow that table, whereas D and trimming were derived from the DNA. Of tens of thousands of clones listed, 65% to 80% are singletons. The specimen sequenced was peripheral blood. The receptor's source is a man aged 65 to 79 with acute or convalescent COVID-19. This rearrangement joins TRBV5-1 to TRBJ1-5; possibly TRBD1 for D (5 bases). For the CDR3, the DNA is TGCGCCAGCAGCTTGTCGGGGGGAAGGCATCAGCCCCAGCATTTT. This encodes CASSLSGGRHQPQHF. The variable domain in full, with the rest retrieved from reference TRBV5-1 and TRBJ1-5, is KAGVTQTPRYLIKTRGQQVTLSCSPISGHRSVSWYQQTPGQGLQFLFEYFSETQRNKGNFPGRFSGRQFSNSRSEMNVSTLELGDSALYLCASSLSGGRHQPQHFGDGTRLSIL.